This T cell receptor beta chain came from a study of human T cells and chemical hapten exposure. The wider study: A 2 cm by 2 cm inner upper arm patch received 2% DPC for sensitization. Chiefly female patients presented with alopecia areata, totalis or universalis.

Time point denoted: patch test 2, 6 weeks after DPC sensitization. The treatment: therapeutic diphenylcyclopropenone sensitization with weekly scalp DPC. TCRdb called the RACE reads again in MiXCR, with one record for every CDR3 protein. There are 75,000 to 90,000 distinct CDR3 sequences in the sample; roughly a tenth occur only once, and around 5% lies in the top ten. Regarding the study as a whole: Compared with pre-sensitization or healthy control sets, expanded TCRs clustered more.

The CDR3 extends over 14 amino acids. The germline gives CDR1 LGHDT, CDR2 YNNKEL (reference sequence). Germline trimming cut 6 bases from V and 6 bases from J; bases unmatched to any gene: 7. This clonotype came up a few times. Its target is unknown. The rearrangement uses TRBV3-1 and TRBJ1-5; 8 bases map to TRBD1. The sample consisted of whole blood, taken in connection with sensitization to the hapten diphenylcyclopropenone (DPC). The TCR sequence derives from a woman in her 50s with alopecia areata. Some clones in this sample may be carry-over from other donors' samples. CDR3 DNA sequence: TGTGCCAGCAGTCCTCAGGGGGCTGGTCAGCCCCAGCATTTT. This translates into CASSPQGAGQPQHF.